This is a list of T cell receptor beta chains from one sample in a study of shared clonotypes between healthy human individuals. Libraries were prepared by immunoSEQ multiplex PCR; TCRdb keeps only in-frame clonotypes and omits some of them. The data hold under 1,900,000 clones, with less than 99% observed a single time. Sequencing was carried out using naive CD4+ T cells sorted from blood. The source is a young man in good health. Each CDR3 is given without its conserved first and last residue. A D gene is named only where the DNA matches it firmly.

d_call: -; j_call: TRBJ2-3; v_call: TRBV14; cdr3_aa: ASSQVSGLSTDTQY
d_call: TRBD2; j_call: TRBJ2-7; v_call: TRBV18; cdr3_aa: ASSPGLAVGLASYEQY
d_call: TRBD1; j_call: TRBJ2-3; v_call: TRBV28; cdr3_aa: ASSSTFGTGTADTQY
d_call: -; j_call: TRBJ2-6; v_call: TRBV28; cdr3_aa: ASSRDGANVLT
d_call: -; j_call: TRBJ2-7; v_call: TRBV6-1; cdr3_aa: ASSEVGSFYEQY
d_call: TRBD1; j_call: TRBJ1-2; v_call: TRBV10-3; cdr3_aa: AIRGLDRGHGYT
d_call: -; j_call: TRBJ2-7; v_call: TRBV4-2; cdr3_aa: ASSQEMGQGLYEQY
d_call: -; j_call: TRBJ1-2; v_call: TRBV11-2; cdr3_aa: ASRAEGVLWGYT
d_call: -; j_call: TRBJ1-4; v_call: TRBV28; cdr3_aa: ASTPLPVREKLF
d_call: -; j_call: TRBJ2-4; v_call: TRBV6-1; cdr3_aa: ASSEQGNIQY
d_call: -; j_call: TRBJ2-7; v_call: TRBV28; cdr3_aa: ASSSPSQGSYEQY
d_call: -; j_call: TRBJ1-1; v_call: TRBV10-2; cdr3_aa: ASSEAPLGQGNTEAF
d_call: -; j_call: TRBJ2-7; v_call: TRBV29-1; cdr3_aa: SAGNGRHGEQY
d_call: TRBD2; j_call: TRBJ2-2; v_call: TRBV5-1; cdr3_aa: ASSLSLAGGTSTGELF
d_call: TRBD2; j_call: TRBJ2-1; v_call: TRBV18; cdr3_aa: ASSRLAGDEQF
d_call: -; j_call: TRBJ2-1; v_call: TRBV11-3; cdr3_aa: ASSLGLKHSDEQF
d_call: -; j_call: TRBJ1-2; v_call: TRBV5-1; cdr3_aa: ASSLEATDYGYT
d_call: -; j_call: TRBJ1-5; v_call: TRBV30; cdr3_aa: AWSDSATIQPQH
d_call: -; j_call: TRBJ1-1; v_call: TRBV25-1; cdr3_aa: ASSESGSTGTEAF
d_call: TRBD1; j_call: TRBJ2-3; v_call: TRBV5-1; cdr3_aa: ASTMGTGGPDTQY
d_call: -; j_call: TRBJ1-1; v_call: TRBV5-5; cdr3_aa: ASSLAPGAAQAAF
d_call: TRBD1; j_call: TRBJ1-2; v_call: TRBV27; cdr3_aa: ASSLRAGGYYGYT
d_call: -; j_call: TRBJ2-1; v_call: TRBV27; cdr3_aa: ASSLSLGLRKNEQF
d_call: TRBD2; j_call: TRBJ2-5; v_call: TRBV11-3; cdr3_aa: ASSRGGTRETQY
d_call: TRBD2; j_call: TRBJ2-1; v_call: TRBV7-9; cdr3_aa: ASSQVTSGGEGKF
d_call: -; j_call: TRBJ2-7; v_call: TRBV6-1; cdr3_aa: ASSRDLSYEQY
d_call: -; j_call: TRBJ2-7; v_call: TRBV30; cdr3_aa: AWSPRSYEQY
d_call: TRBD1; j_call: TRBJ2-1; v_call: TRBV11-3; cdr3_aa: ASSPGQGTDNEQF
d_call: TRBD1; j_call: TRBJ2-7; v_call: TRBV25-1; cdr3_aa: ASSGTGTGGMQY
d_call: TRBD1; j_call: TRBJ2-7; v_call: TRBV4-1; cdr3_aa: ASSQEGQGLREQY
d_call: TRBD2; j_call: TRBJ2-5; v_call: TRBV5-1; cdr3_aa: ASSLAGAGVETQY
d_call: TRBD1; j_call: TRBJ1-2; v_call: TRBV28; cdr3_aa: ASNLLLGTVLGYT
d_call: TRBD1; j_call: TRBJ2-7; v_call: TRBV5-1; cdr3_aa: ASSRGTEGSYEQY
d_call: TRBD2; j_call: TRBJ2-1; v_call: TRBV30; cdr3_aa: AWNLGLLAGVLGEQF
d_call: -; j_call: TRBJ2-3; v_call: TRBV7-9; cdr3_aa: ASRIPGTSTSAASNTQY
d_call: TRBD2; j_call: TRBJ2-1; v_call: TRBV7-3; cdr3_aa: ASSLILAGVSSYNEQF
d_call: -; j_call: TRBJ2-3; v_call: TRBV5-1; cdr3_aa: ASSFFGGTDTQY
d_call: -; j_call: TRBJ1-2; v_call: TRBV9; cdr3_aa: ASSAPNGGLYGYT
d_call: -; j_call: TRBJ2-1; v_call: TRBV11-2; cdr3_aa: ASRAGRILSYNEQF
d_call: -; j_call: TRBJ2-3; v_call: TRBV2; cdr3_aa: ASTGGLTDTQY
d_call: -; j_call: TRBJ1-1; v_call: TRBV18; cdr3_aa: ASSPQLAGGTEAF
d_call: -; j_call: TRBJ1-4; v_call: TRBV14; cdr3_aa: ASSQAIHTEMNEKLF